Shown below are 21 T cell receptor beta chains from a single sample sequenced in a study of T cell repertoires in cytomegalovirus infection. TCRdb itself ran the reads through MiXCR, one entry per CDR3 protein. Among roughly 140,000 distinct CDR3 sequences listed, around 24% were seen once. The sample consisted of PBMCs. These receptors all stem from a human donor in good health (CMV status not recorded). Some clones in this sample may be carry-over from other donors' samples.

In its sample, this clonotype was seen many times. J is TRBJ2-7 and V is TRBV7-2; 9 nucleotides line up with TRBD2. Trimming cost V 5 bases and J 4 bases; bases outside gene matches: 9. The CDR3 has 15 amino acids. CDR1 and CDR2 (germline): SGHTA, FQGNSA. The CDR3 spells CASSPPSGGWYEQYF. DNA for the CDR3: TGTGCCAGCAGCCCCCCCAGCGGGGGGTGGTACGAGCAGTACTTC.

The V gene is TRBV28, the J gene TRBJ2-7, with D possibly being TRBD2 (5 bases). The CDR3 contains 13 residues. V was cut by 8 bases and J by 0 bases, with 11 bases left in between. Per the germline V gene, CDR1 is MDHEN and CDR2 is SYDVKM. The CDR3, as DNA: TGTGCCAGCCGGGGTGTAGGCTCCTACGAGCAGTACTTC. The encoded protein is CASRGVGSYEQYF.

This clonotype turned up a few times. The chain joins TRBV4-3 to TRBJ2-3; D remains ambiguous. The CDR3 loop spans 18 amino acids. From germline, CDR1 is LGHNA and CDR2 YSLEER. V gave up 0 bases and J gave up 2 bases, with 18 bases separating them. CDR3 protein: CASSQDLPKGTATDTQYF. CDR3 coding DNA: TGCGCCAGCAGCCAAGACCTGCCCAAGGGTACGGCCACAGATACGCAGTATTTT.

This clonotype was seen more than once but under ten times. The chain joins TRBV28 to TRBJ2-7; D ambiguous. The CDR3 is 11 residues long. Deletions cut 5 bases from V and 9 bases from J, with 11 bases between. CDR1 and CDR2 (germline): MDHEN, SYDVKM. This chain's CDR3 is CASSPKFGQYF. The CDR3 nucleotides are TGTGCCAGCAGTCCCAAATTTGGGCAGTACTTC.

The chain is built from TRBV7-9 and TRBJ1-1; TRBD1 matches at 7 bases. This CDR3 is 14 amino acids long. Germline CDR1 is SEHNR and CDR2 is FQNEAQ (reference sequence). After removal of 4 bases from V and 6 bases from J, the junction contained 8 bases not matched to a gene. The CDR3 loop reads CASSSRQGSSEAFF. DNA for the CDR3: TGTGCCAGCAGCTCCCGACAGGGTAGCTCTGAAGCTTTCTTT. The whole variable domain, filled in from reference TRBV7-9 and TRBJ1-1, reads DTGVSQNPRHKITKRGQNVTFRCDPISEHNRLYWYRQTLGQGPEFLTYFQNEAQLEKSRLLSDRFSAERPKGSFSTLEIQRTEQGDSAMYLCASSSRQGSSEAFFGQGTRLTVV.

Only a few counts were recorded for this clonotype. This chain connects TRBV6-6 to TRBJ2-3, with TRBD2 matching 10 bases. CDR3 length: 14 residues. Germline V gene lookup returns CDR1 MNHNY and CDR2 SVGAGI (reference sequence). The J segment lost 5 bases and the V segment lost 8 bases, leaving 7 bases of the junction unmatched. The CDR3 nucleotides are TGTGCCAGCTTAAGCGGGGGGGCCTTAGATACGCAGTATTTT. Translated: CASLSGGALDTQYF.

The chain combines TRBV28 with TRBJ2-1; a weak D match, TRBD2 (6 bases). CDR3 length equals 15 residues. Trimming took 6 bases from V and 0 from J, leaving 12 bases between them. Looked up from germline, CDR1 is MDHEN and CDR2 is SYDVKM. DNA for the CDR3: TGTGCCAGCAGACCCCCGGGAGACTCCTACAATGAGCAGTTCTTC. Protein product: CASRPPGDSYNEQFF.

The CDR3 sequence is CASSFWGSPLHF. In nucleotides, the CDR3 is TGTGCCAGCAGTTTCTGGGGCTCACCCCTCCACTTT. The chain is built from TRBV12-3 or TRBV12-4 and TRBJ1-6; tentative D call: TRBD1 (5 bases). V lost 3 bases, J lost 10 bases, and 7 bases lay in between. The CDR3 spans 12 residues.

In its sample, this clonotype was seen many times. The chain uses TRBV30 and TRBJ1-1, with a tentative D call TRBD1 (5 bases). Germline loops: CDR1 GTSNPN, CDR2 SVGIG (reference sequence). V lost 5 bases and J lost 1, with 8 bases in between. This CDR3 region has 12 residues. DNA of the CDR3: TGTGCCTGGGGGGACGGGAACACTGAAGCTTTCTTT. It codes for CAWGDGNTEAFF.

Turning to this clonotype: Compared with germline, one end of the junction differs, possibly owing to a read error. The chain joins TRBV6-5 to TRBJ2-4; D is perhaps TRBD1 (5 bases). Looked up from germline, CDR1 is MNHEY and CDR2 is SVGAGI. CDR3 size: 13 residues. The CDR3: CASSPGPPDIRYF. CDR3 in DNA: TGTGCCAGCAGCCCCGGACCCCCGGACATTCGGTACTTC.

The gene calls are TRBV27 and TRBJ1-5; D perhaps matches TRBD1 (5 bases). V lost 5 bases and J lost 3, with 17 bases in between. The CDR3 contains 16 residues. Germline V gene sequence: CDR1 MNHEY, CDR2 SMNVEV (reference sequence). CDR3 sequence: CASSTSWGEDNQPQHF. CDR3 bases: TGTGCCAGCAGTACAAGCTGGGGGGAAGACAATCAGCCCCAGCATTTT.

The chain carries TRBV7-9 and TRBJ2-3; 12 nucleotides match TRBD2. The CDR3 is made up of 15 amino acids. Trimming removed 5 bases from V and 3 bases from J; junction bases left unmatched: 3. CDR1 and CDR2 from the germline V gene are SEHNR and FQNEAQ (reference sequence). The CDR3 is CASSQTSGRTDTQYF. The CDR3 coding sequence is TGTGCCAGCAGCCAGACTAGCGGGAGAACAGATACGCAGTATTTT.

The chain has TRBV5-4 and TRBJ2-1, with TRBD2 matching 8 bases. Germline V lookup: CDR1 SGHNT, CDR2 YYREEE (reference sequence). The CDR3 contains 16 residues. V was pared by 4 bases and J by 5 bases, with 11 bases of the junction left unmatched. DNA for the CDR3: TGTGCCAGCAGCGACCGGGGACGGGAGGGGAACAATGAGCAGTTCTTC. It specifies CASSDRGREGNNEQFF.

This sequence joins TRBV3-1 and TRBJ2-5; a possible D gene is TRBD2 (7 bases). CDR1 is LGHDT, CDR2 YNNKEL, per germline (reference sequence). This CDR3 comprises 15 residues. The V and J ends lost 0 bases and 4 bases respectively, with 12 bases between them. CDR3 DNA sequence: TGTGCCAGCAGCCAAGATGGGGGCGGGGGAGAGACCCAGTACTTC. The encoded protein is CASSQDGGGGETQYF.

This clonotype was counted at least ten times. Here the CDR3 reads CASSLTSGSGANVLTF. The DNA for the CDR3 is TGTGCCAGCAGCTTGACTAGCGGCTCTGGGGCCAACGTCCTGACTTTC. The chain couples TRBV7-3 to TRBJ2-6, with 9 bases identical to TRBD2. This CDR3 is built from 16 residues. The J segment lost 0 bases and the V segment lost 3 bases, leaving 0 bases of the junction unmatched. Germline V CDR1 and CDR2: SGHTA, FQGTGA.

This clonotype was seen more than once but under ten times. This chain connects TRBV5-6 to TRBJ1-2; a weak D match, TRBD1 (6 bases). This CDR3 is 14 amino acids long. CDR1 SGHDT and CDR2 YYEEEE come from the germline V gene. V was pared by 5 bases and J by 7 bases, with 18 bases between. CDR3 amino acids: CASRPGRGRLGYTF. CDR3 in DNA: TGTGCCAGCAGGCCGGGCAGGGGAAGGCTTGGCTACACCTTC.

The rearrangement joins TRBV24-1 to TRBJ1-5; possible D gene TRBD1, 6 bases. Germline loops: CDR1 KGHDR, CDR2 SFDVKD. V lost 3 bases to trimming and J lost 9 bases, with 8 bases between them. The CDR3 runs 12 residues. The CDR3 spells CATSDPDRPQHF. CDR3 sequence (DNA): TGTGCCACCAGTGATCCGGACAGGCCCCAGCATTTT.

This clonotype was observed a handful of times. The V gene is TRBV7-9, the J gene TRBJ2-1, with 7 bases aligning to TRBD2. V lost 5 bases to trimming and J lost 9 bases; unmatched junction nucleotides: 4. The CDR3 length is 12 residues. Germline CDR1 SEHNR, CDR2 FQNEAQ (reference sequence). CDR3 nucleotide sequence: TGTGCCAGCAGCCCAACGGGGGGTGAGCAGTTCTTC. Its protein is CASSPTGGEQFF.

This clonotype occurred once. The rearrangement links TRBV28 to TRBJ2-1; unclear D gene. Germline assignment: CDR1 MDHEN and CDR2 SYDVKM. CDR3 length: 15 residues. With 0 bases removed from V and 5 bases from J, the gap between germline ends came to 11 bases. CDR3 amino acids: CASSLWLDRNNEQFF. The CDR3 DNA reads as TGTGCCAGCAGTTTATGGCTAGATCGGAACAATGAGCAGTTCTTC.

The V gene is TRBV29-1, the J gene TRBJ2-1; D call uncertain. The CDR3 loop spans 11 amino acids. Deletions cut 7 bases from V and 5 bases from J, with 9 bases between. CDR1 is SQVTM, CDR2 ANQGSEA, per germline. Here the CDR3 reads CSADFNNEQFF. The CDR3 bases are TGCAGCGCTGACTTCAACAATGAGCAGTTCTTC.

This clonotype was found a few times. The CDR3 is CASSSQLAGVRVEQFF. The CDR3 DNA sequence: TGTGCCAGCAGTTCCCAACTAGCGGGGGTCCGGGTTGAGCAGTTCTTC. This sequence joins TRBV28 and TRBJ2-1; 11 nucleotides agree with TRBD2. Trimming cost V 4 bases and J 9 bases; bases outside gene matches: 11. From germline, CDR1 is MDHEN and CDR2 SYDVKM. The CDR3 extends over 16 amino acids.